This T cell receptor (beta chain) is drawn from a study of CD4+ T cells in melanoma. Relative to its sample, this clone is medium-sized. No antigen is known for it. TCRdb keeps only in-frame clones here, not all; method: immunoSEQ multiplex PCR. The table shows 4,900 or so clones, with approximately 64% occurring only once. The CDR3 loop spans 16 amino acids. V was clipped by 6 bases and J by 0 bases; unmatched bases: 6. The germline gives CDR1 MGHDK, CDR2 SYGVNS. Study-wide results and limits: In melanoma, neoantigen-specific CD4+ T cells reportedly differed in differentiation state. CD8+ T cell, macrophage and B cell function reportedly correlated with neoantigen-specific CD4+ T cells.

The sample consisted of cells from a culture (not recorded whether cultured in vitro). The chain employs TRBV25-1 and TRBJ1-5; 9 bases align to TRBD1. The TCR sequence derives from a human donor with melanoma. The CDR3 loop reads CASRYRGLVSNQPQHF. DNA for the CDR3: TGTGCCAGCAGATACAGGGGGCTAGTTAGCAATCAGCCCCAGCATTTT.